A single sample is the source of the 13 T cell receptor beta chains below, sequenced in a study of T cells after yellow fever vaccination. TCRdb ran MiXCR on the 5' RACE reads and lists one entry per CDR3 protein. The table lists about 400,000 distinct CDR3 sequences, more than 5.5% of them singletons. The source material was PBMCs, sampled 5 days after the yellow fever booster vaccination. Receptors originate from a man younger than 40 who received the YFV17D yellow fever vaccine.

This clonotype appeared many times. The rearrangement joins TRBV5-4 to TRBJ1-5; D remains unclear. This CDR3 is built from 15 residues. Germline CDR1 reads SGHNT; CDR2 reads YYREEE (reference sequence). V lost 4 bases, J lost 7 bases, and 18 bases lay in between. The CDR3 here is CASSLFPEAGQPQHF. The CDR3 region has the DNA TGTGCCAGCAGCCTCTTCCCCGAGGCGGGGCAGCCCCAGCATTTT. Complete variable domain (other parts from reference TRBV5-4 and TRBJ1-5): ETGVTQSPTHLIKTRGQQVTLRCSSQSGHNTVSWYQQALGQGPQFIFQYYREEENGRGNFPPRFSGLQFPNYSSELNVNALELDDSALYLCASSLFPEAGQPQHFGDGTRLSIL.

This clonotype was counted at least ten times. Here the CDR3 reads CASRGVNTGELFF. CDR3 sequence (DNA): TGCGCCAGCAGGGGGGTGAACACCGGGGAGCTGTTTTTT. V usage is TRBV5-1 and J usage is TRBJ2-2; D tentatively reads TRBD1 or TRBD2 (5 bases each). The CDR3 has 13 residues. Germline V CDR1 and CDR2: SGHRS, YFSETQ. V was trimmed by 5 bases and J by 1 base, leaving 6 bases between them.

This clonotype was observed many times. This chain links TRBV20-1 with TRBJ2-2, with TRBD2 matching 8 bases. This CDR3 has 17 residues. V shed 0 bases and J 0 bases; nucleotides not matched to a gene: 6. Germline V CDR1 and CDR2: DFQATT, SNEGSKA (reference sequence). The CDR3 sequence is CSARDHAGLANTGELFF. The CDR3 DNA is TGCAGTGCTAGAGATCATGCGGGACTAGCGAACACCGGGGAGCTGTTTTTT.

This chain uses TRBV15 with TRBJ2-3; D is perhaps TRBD2 (6 bases). CDR3 size: 15 residues. Germline assignment: CDR1 LNHNV and CDR2 YYDKDF (reference sequence). Between the trimmed V and J ends, which lost 5 bases and 0 bases, there was a span of 12 bases. CDR3 residues: CATSPSSASTDTQYF. CDR3 bases: TGTGCCACCAGCCCCTCTAGCGCCAGCACAGATACGCAGTATTTT.

Many counts were recorded for this clonotype. The chain is built from TRBV14 and TRBJ2-1, with D unclear. The CDR3 spans 13 residues. With 4 bases removed from V and 3 bases from J, the gap between germline ends came to 7 bases. Germline lookup yields CDR1 SGHDN and CDR2 FVKESK. The CDR3 region is CASSRLGYNEQFF. The CDR3 nucleotides are TGTGCCAGCAGCCGTCTCGGCTACAATGAGCAGTTCTTC.

In its sample, this clonotype was seen a few times. The V call is TRBV2, the J call TRBJ2-1; 15 bases line up with TRBD2. The CDR3 totals 18 residues. The V segment lost 11 bases and the J segment 5 bases; nucleotides outside the gene matches: 16. CDR1 is SNHLY, CDR2 FYNNEI, per germline. CDR3: CAFCFFRTSGRANNEQFF. The CDR3 region has the DNA TGTGCCTTCTGTTTCTTCCGGACTAGCGGGAGGGCCAACAATGAGCAGTTCTTC.

In its sample, this clonotype was seen many times. The rearrangement joins TRBV27 to TRBJ2-5; D might be TRBD2 (6 bases). V was pared by 7 bases and J by 5 bases, with 14 bases between. Per germline, CDR1 MNHEY and CDR2 SMNVEV (reference sequence). The CDR3 has 13 residues. The CDR3 here is CASTLAGWETQYF. The CDR3 DNA reads TGTGCCAGCACCCTGGCGGGGTGGGAGACCCAGTACTTC.

This clonotype was picked up a small number of times. J is TRBJ2-1 and V is TRBV4-3, with 10 bases that match TRBD1. V shed 8 bases and J 2 bases; nucleotides not matched to a gene: 21. CDR1 is LGHNA, CDR2 YSLEER, per germline. The CDR3 spans 20 residues. DNA of the CDR3: TGCGCCAGCTCTCTTCGGCCCGGGACAGGGGACTTTCAAACCTACAATGAGCAGTTCTTC. This gives the protein CASSLRPGTGDFQTYNEQFF.

This clonotype was counted a few times. V gene TRBV19 combines with J gene TRBJ2-1; 9 nucleotides agree with TRBD1. This CDR3 region has 15 residues. Germline loops: CDR1 LNHDA, CDR2 SQIVND (reference sequence). The V segment lost 9 bases and the J segment 0 bases; nucleotides outside the gene matches: 6. The chain's CDR3 is CASNRGLGSYNEQFF. CDR3 bases: TGTGCCAGCAACAGGGGGCTTGGCTCCTACAATGAGCAGTTCTTC.

Only a few counts were recorded for this clonotype. This chain connects TRBV15 to TRBJ2-2; D ambiguous. Looked up from germline, CDR1 is LNHNV and CDR2 is YYDKDF (reference sequence). With 8 bases removed from V and 2 bases from J, the gap between germline ends came to 12 bases. The CDR3 loop spans 14 amino acids. CDR3 nucleotides: TGTGCCACCGTGGCAGGCCCTAACACCGGGGAGCTGTTTTTT. This sequence encodes CATVAGPNTGELFF.

The genes are TRBV24-1 and TRBJ2-1; perhaps TRBD2 as D (6 bases). Germline lookup yields CDR1 KGHDR and CDR2 SFDVKD. The CDR3 consists of 16 residues. Trimming pared 1 base from V and 5 bases from J, leaving 14 bases between. The CDR3 is CATSDFDGGYHNEQFF. The CDR3 bases are TGTGCCACCAGTGATTTCGACGGGGGATATCACAATGAGCAGTTCTTC.

This clonotype was recorded a few times. The V gene is TRBV6-1, the J gene TRBJ1-5; no firm D call. Germline V gene data show CDR1 as MNHNS and CDR2 as SASEGT. This CDR3 region has 15 residues. Trimming cost V 7 bases and J 3 bases, with 16 bases left between them. CDR3 residues: CASNSGGSPNQPQHF. The CDR3 DNA reads TGTGCCAGCAACTCCGGTGGGTCACCCAATCAGCCCCAGCATTTT.

V gene TRBV7-3 combines with J gene TRBJ2-7, with 9 bases fitting TRBD1. CDR3 length: 12 residues. CDR1 is SGHTA, CDR2 FQGTGA, per germline. V was pared by 8 bases and J by 3 bases, with 2 bases of the junction left unmatched. CDR3 sequence (DNA): TGTGCCAGCGCGGGACAGGGCTACGAGCAGTACTTC. Translated: CASAGQGYEQYF.